A single sample is the source of the 18 T cell receptor beta chains below, sequenced in a study of shared clonotypes between healthy human individuals. The protocol was immunoSEQ multiplex PCR, while the TCRdb copy is restricted to in-frame clones and leaves out a portion. The table includes around 450,000 clones, roughly 80% detected once. Sample: PBMCs. These receptor sequences come from a woman aged 40 to 55 in good health. Some clones in this sample may be carry-over from other donors' samples.

The chain carries TRBV11-2 and TRBJ1-2, with TRBD1 matching 9 bases. The J segment lost 8 bases and the V segment lost 5 bases, leaving 9 bases of the junction unmatched. Germline V gene data show CDR1 as SGHAT and CDR2 as FQNNGV. There are 14 residues in the CDR3. The CDR3 DNA is TGTGCCAGCAGCCCGTTGGGACAGGGCGGCGGCTACACCTTC. The encoded protein is CASSPLGQGGGYTF.

This clone has just a few counts. This chain links TRBV9 with TRBJ2-1, with D maybe TRBD2 (5 bases). This CDR3 region has 15 residues. Between the trimmed V and J ends, which lost 7 bases and 2 bases, there was a span of 16 bases. Germline loops: CDR1 SGDLS, CDR2 YYNGEE. Here the CDR3 DNA reads TGTGCCAGCGCTATGGCGGGCGGGCCCTACAATGAGCAGTTCTTC. This codes for CASAMAGGPYNEQFF.

The CDR3 DNA sequence: TGTGCCAGCAGGGGACTGCTGAACACTGAAGCTTTCTTT. It is translated as CASRGLLNTEAFF. The chain links TRBV28 to TRBJ1-1; tentative D call: TRBD1 (5 bases). Germline V lookup: CDR1 MDHEN, CDR2 SYDVKM. V lost 6 bases, J lost 0 bases, and 8 bases lay in between. This CDR3 region has 13 residues. The variable domain in full, completed from reference TRBV28 and TRBJ1-1, reads DVKVTQSSRYLVKRTGEKVFLECVQDMDHENMFWYRQDPGLGLRLIYFSYDVKMKEKGDIPEGYSVSREKKERFSLILESASTNQTSMYLCASRGLLNTEAFFGQGTRLTVV.

The chain links TRBV18 to TRBJ2-5; 7 bases are shared with TRBD2. Germline loops: CDR1 KGHSH, CDR2 LQKENI. CDR3 size: 13 residues. V shed 3 bases, J shed 5 bases, and the junction held 3 bases outside the gene matches. The CDR3 reads CASSPGGDETQYF. CDR3 nucleotide sequence: TGTGCCAGCTCACCGGGAGGGGACGAGACCCAGTACTTC.

The chain employs TRBV4-1 and TRBJ1-2, with 9 bases identical to TRBD1. J was trimmed by 4 bases and V by 2 bases; bases with no gene match: 17. The V gene's germline CDR1 is MGHRA and CDR2 YSYEKL. This CDR3 is 19 amino acids long. The CDR3 reads CASSQPPGQGHVSLYGYTF. In DNA, the CDR3 is TGCGCCAGCAGCCAACCACCGGGACAGGGTCACGTATCCCTCTATGGCTACACCTTC.

This chain uses TRBV28 with TRBJ1-2, with D tentatively TRBD1 (5 bases). The germline V and J ends were trimmed by 7 bases and 4 bases, with 19 bases remaining between them. Germline lookup yields CDR1 MDHEN and CDR2 SYDVKM. This CDR3 comprises 15 residues. The CDR3 coding sequence is TGTGCCAGCACCTTAGGCGGGGGGGACGGCTATGGCTACACCTTC. Translating it yields CASTLGGGDGYGYTF.

This clone was seen more than once but under ten times. This rearrangement joins TRBV30 to TRBJ1-1; 9 bases are a match to TRBD1. Per germline, CDR1 GTSNPN and CDR2 SVGIG (reference sequence). Unmatched junction bases numbered 2, after V lost 2 bases and J lost 7 bases. The CDR3 length is 12 residues. CDR3 DNA: TGTGCCTGGAGTACAGGGGGCGGTGAAGCTTTCTTT. This codes for CAWSTGGGEAFF.

The chain is built from TRBV18 and TRBJ1-2; no clear D gene. The CDR3 sequence is 15 residues long. The V and J ends lost 2 bases and 3 bases respectively, with 13 bases between them. The germline V gene has CDR1 KGHSH and CDR2 LQKENI. The CDR3 region is CASSPAGKPDYGYTF. CDR3 nucleotides: TGTGCCAGCTCACCAGCCGGGAAGCCGGACTATGGCTACACCTTC.

This chain connects TRBV6-4 to TRBJ2-7; a possible D gene is TRBD1 (5 bases). The V end lost 2 bases, the J end lost 0 bases, and 14 bases lay between the germline ends. From germline, CDR1 is MRHNA and CDR2 SNTAGT. This CDR3 contains 16 residues. CDR3 sequence (DNA): TGTGCCAGCAGTGACCAGAACTTGACAGACTCCTACGAGCAGTACTTC. This gives the protein CASSDQNLTDSYEQYF.

This chain joins TRBV9 and TRBJ1-2; a possible D gene is TRBD1 (5 bases). Trimming stripped 0 bases from V and 6 bases from J, with 18 bases between. This CDR3 region has 16 residues. CDR1 and CDR2 (germline): SGDLS, YYNGEE. The CDR3 here is CASSVDAGQGGHGYTF. The CDR3 coding sequence is TGTGCCAGCAGCGTAGATGCCGGGCAGGGTGGTCATGGCTACACCTTC.

The chain uses TRBV10-3 and TRBJ2-3; the match to TRBD2 covers 9 bases. CDR1 ENHRY and CDR2 SYGVKD come from the germline V gene. The ends lost 10 bases at V and 5 bases at J; junction bases unmatched: 10. The CDR3 spans 14 residues. CDR3 coding DNA: TGTGCCACCAGAGCGGGAGGTGGGGGAGATACGCAGTATTTT. Protein product: CATRAGGGGDTQYF.

This clone has more than one count but fewer than ten. The V gene is TRBV7-2, the J gene TRBJ2-3; D could derive from TRBD1 or TRBD2 (5 bases each). V was shortened by 4 bases and J by 1 base, with 12 bases between the two germline ends. The CDR3 is made up of 15 amino acids. From germline, CDR1 is SGHTA and CDR2 FQGNSA. The CDR3 spells CASSSPGPRTDTQYF. The DNA of the CDR3 is TGTGCCAGCAGCTCCCCGGGACCCCGCACAGATACGCAGTATTTT.

This rearrangement joins TRBV19 to TRBJ1-3; TRBD1 might be the D (5 bases). The CDR3 covers 15 residues. V was cut by 5 bases and J by 2 bases, with 13 bases left in between. Germline CDR1 LNHDA, CDR2 SQIVND (reference sequence). The CDR3 DNA sequence: TGTGCCAGTAGTGCCCAGGGTAGCACTGGAAACACCATATATTTT. Protein: CASSAQGSTGNTIYF. The whole variable domain, remainder taken from reference TRBV19 and TRBJ1-3, is DGGITQSPKYLFRKEGQNVTLSCEQNLNHDAMYWYRQDPGQGLRLIYYSQIVNDFQKGDIAEGYSVSREKKESFPLTVTSAQKNPTAFYLCASSAQGSTGNTIYFGEGSWLTVV.

About this clone: Within the sample, other DNA sequences also encode this same CDR3. V gene TRBV29-1 combines with J gene TRBJ2-7, with D possibly matching TRBD1 (5 bases). The CDR3 loop spans 12 amino acids. V lost 3 bases, J lost 2 bases, and 8 bases lay in between. CDR1 and CDR2 from the germline V gene are SQVTM and ANQGSEA. The CDR3 region has the DNA TGCAGCGTTGAGGGGCAGACCTACGAGCAGTACTTC. The encoded protein is CSVEGQTYEQYF.

The chain is built from TRBV5-1 and TRBJ2-1, with 8 bases lining up with TRBD2. Germline V CDR1 and CDR2: SGHRS, YFSETQ. Trimming removed 4 bases from V and 7 bases from J; junction bases left unmatched: 13. The CDR3 extends over 16 amino acids. The CDR3 loop reads CASSIASGSFSNEQFF. The CDR3 DNA sequence: TGCGCCAGCAGCATTGCCAGCGGGAGTTTTTCGAATGAGCAGTTCTTC.

This chain joins TRBV27 and TRBJ2-7; a possible D gene is TRBD1 (5 bases). Germline CDR1 is MNHEY and CDR2 is SMNVEV (reference sequence). V was trimmed by 7 bases and J by 3 bases, leaving 10 bases between them. The CDR3 spans 12 residues. Here the CDR3 reads CASMGQDYEQYF. In DNA, the CDR3 is TGTGCCAGCATGGGGCAAGACTACGAGCAGTACTTC.

V usage is TRBV2 and J usage is TRBJ1-1; D remains unclear. Germline V gives CDR1 SNHLY, CDR2 FYNNEI. Trimming left V 6 bases short and J 5 bases short, with 13 bases between. The CDR3 is made up of 13 amino acids. CDR3 region: CASSGIVWTEAFF. CDR3 nucleotide sequence: TGTGCCAGCAGCGGGATTGTTTGGACTGAAGCTTTCTTT.

This sequence joins TRBV15 and TRBJ1-3; D gene unclear. CDR3 length: 16 residues. Trimming took 9 bases from V and 1 from J, leaving 19 bases between them. The V gene's germline CDR1 is LNHNV and CDR2 YYDKDF (reference sequence). CDR3 coding DNA: TGTGCCACAAGGGATTTGGGCTCACCTTCTGGAAACACCATATATTTT. This codes for CATRDLGSPSGNTIYF.